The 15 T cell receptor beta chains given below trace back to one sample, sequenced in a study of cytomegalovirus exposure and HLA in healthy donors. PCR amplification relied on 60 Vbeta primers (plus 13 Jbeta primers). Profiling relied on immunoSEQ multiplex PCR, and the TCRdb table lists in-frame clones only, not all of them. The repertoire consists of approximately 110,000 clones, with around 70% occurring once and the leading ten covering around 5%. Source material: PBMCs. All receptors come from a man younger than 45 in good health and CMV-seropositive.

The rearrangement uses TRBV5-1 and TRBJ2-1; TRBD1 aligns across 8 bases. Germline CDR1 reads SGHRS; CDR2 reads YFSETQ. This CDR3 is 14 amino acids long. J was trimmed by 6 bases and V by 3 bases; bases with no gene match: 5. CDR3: CASSSTTGVNEQFF. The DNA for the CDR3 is TGCGCCAGCAGCTCGACGACAGGGGTCAATGAGCAGTTCTTC.

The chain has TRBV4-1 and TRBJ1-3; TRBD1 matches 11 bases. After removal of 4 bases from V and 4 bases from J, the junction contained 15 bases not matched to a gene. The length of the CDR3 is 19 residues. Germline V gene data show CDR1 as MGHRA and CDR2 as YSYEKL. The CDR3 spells CASSLRGPGQGARGNTIYF. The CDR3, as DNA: TGCGCCAGCAGCCTCCGGGGGCCTGGACAGGGGGCGAGGGGAAACACCATATATTTT.

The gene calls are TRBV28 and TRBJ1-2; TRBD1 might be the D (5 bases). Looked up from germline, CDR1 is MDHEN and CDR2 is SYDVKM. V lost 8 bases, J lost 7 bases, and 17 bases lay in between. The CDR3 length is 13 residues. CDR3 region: CASETGAQAGYTF. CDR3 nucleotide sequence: TGTGCCAGCGAAACAGGAGCACAGGCTGGCTACACCTTC.

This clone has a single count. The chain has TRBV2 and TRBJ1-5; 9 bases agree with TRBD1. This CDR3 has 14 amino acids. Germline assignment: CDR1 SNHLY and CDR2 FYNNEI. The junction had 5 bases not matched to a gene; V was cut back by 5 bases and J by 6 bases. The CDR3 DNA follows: TGTGCCAGCAGTTTAGAGGACAGGGGTCAGCCCCAGCATTTT. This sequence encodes CASSLEDRGQPQHF. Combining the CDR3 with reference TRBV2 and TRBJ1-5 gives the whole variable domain EPEVTQTPSHQVTQMGQEVILRCVPISNHLYFYWYRQILGQKVEFLVSFYNNEISEKSEIFDDQFSVERPDGSNFTLKIRSTKLEDSAMYFCASSLEDRGQPQHFGDGTRLSIL.

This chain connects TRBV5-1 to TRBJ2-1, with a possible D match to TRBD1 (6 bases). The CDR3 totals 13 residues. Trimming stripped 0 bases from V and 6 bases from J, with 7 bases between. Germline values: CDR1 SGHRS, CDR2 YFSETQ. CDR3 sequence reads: CASSLGTVNEQFF. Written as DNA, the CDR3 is TGCGCCAGCAGCTTGGGGACAGTCAATGAGCAGTTCTTC.

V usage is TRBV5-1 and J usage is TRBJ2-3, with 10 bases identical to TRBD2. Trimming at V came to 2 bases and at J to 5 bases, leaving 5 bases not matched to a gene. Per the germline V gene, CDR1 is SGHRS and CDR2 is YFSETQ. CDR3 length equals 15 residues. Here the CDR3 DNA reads TGCGCCAGCAGCTTAAGAAGCGGGGGGGAAGATACGCAGTATTTT. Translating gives CASSLRSGGEDTQYF.

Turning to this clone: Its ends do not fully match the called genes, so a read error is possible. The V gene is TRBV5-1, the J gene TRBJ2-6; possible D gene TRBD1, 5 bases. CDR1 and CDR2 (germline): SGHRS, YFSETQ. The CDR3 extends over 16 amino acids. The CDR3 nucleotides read TGCGCCAGCAGCTTGGGTCAGGTCTCTGGGGCCGACGTCCTGACTTTC. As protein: CASSLGQVSGADVLTF.

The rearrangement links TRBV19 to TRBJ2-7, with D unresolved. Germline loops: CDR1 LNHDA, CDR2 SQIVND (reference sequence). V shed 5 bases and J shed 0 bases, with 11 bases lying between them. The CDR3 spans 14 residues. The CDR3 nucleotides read TGTGCCAGTAGTCCCGACACTCTCTCCTACGAGCAGTACTTC. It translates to CASSPDTLSYEQYF.

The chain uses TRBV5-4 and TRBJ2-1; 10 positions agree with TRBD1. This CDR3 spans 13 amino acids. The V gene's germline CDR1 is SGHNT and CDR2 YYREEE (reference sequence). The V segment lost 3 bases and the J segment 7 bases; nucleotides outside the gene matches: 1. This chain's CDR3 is CASSSGQGNEQFF. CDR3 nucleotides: TGTGCCAGCAGCTCGGGACAGGGGAATGAGCAGTTCTTC. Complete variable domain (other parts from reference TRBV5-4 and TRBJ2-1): ETGVTQSPTHLIKTRGQQVTLRCSSQSGHNTVSWYQQALGQGPQFIFQYYREEENGRGNFPPRFSGLQFPNYSSELNVNALELDDSALYLCASSSGQGNEQFFGPGTRLTVL.

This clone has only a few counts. CDR3 bases: TGTGCCAGCAGTGGGCAGGGGGCTAATGGCTACACCTTC. This gives the protein CASSGQGANGYTF. The J gene is TRBJ1-2, the V gene TRBV2; the match to TRBD1 covers 8 bases. Trimming took 4 bases from V and 6 from J; bases not matched to a gene: 4. This CDR3 region has 13 residues. The germline CDR1 and CDR2 sequences are SNHLY and FYNNEI.

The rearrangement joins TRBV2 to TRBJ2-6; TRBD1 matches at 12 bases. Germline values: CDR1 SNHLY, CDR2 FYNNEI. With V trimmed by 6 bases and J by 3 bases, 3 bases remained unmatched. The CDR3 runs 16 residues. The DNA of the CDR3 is TGTGCCAGCAGCCGGGACAGGGGGCGTGGGGCCAACGTCCTGACTTTC. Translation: CASSRDRGRGANVLTF.

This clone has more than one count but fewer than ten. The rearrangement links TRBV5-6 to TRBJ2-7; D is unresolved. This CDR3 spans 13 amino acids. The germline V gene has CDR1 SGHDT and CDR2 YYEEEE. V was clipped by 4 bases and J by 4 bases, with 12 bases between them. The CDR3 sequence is CASSPANPYEQYF. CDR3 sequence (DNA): TGTGCCAGCAGCCCAGCGAACCCTTACGAGCAGTACTTC.

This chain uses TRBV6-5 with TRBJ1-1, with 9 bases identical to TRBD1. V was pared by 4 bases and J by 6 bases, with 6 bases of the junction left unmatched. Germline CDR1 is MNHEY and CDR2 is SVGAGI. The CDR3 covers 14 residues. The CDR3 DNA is TGTGCCAGCAGTTCCCCGACAGGGGGGGCTGAAGCTTTCTTT. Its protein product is CASSSPTGGAEAFF.

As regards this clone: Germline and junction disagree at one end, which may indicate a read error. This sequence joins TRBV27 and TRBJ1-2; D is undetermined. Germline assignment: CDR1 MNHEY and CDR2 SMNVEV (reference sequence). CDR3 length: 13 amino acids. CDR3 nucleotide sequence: TGTGCCAGCAGTTTATCCTTGGGCTATGGCTACCCCTTC. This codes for CASSLSLGYGYPF.

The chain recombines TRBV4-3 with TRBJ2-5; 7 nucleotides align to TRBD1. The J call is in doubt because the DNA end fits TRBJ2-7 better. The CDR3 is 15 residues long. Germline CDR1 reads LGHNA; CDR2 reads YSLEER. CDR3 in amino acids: CASSQKGAYSGEQYF. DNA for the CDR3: TGCGCCAGCAGCCAAAAGGGGGCCTATTCCGGCGAGCAGTACTTC.